Detailed here is one TCR beta chain. The protocol was immunoSEQ multiplex PCR, while the TCRdb copy is restricted to in-frame clones and leaves out a portion. Of a few million clones listed, approximately 96% are singletons. Trimming removed 2 bases from V and 7 bases from J, with 14 bases in between. The CDR3 extends over 15 amino acids. Germline CDR1 and CDR2: MNHNS and SASEGT. This sample was taken from a study of shared clonotypes between healthy human individuals. The sample consisted of naive CD4+ T cells sorted from blood. As for subset: CD45RA+ positively selected. J is TRBJ2-2 and V is TRBV6-1; either TRBD1 or TRBD2 may supply D (5 bases each). This clonotype originated in a man aged 18 to 30 in good health. CDR3 nucleotide sequence: TGTGCCAGCAGTGAACAGGGCGTTGGGGGCGGGGAGCTGTTTTTT. This translates into CASSEQGVGGGELFF.